This TCR beta chain was captured in a study of T cells in Graves' hyperthyroidism and ophthalmopathy. TCR beta CDR3 regions were amplified from RNA. HTBI primers drove first-round RT-PCR of the TCR CDR3. From the multiplex PCR reads, TCRdb called clonotypes with MiXCR, one entry per CDR3 protein. The sample carries about 640,000 distinct CDR3 sequences, under 25% recorded once. The germline gives CDR1 DFQATT, CDR2 SNEGSKA (reference sequence). This CDR3 contains 18 residues. After removal of 3 bases from V and 5 bases from J, the junction contained 14 bases not matched to a gene. This clonotype was counted once.

The origin of this receptor is a man under 40 with Graves' ophthalmopathy. The sample was blood. V usage is TRBV20-1 and J usage is TRBJ2-1; 12 bases are a match to TRBD2. The CDR3 spells CSARPQERLAGEHNEQFF. Written as DNA, the CDR3 is TGCAGTGCTAGGCCCCAAGAAAGACTAGCGGGAGAACACAATGAGCAGTTCTTC.